This T cell receptor beta chain comes out of a study of T cell responses to AZD1222 COVID-19 vaccine. CDR3 length: 13 residues. V was pared by 4 bases and J by 8 bases, with 14 bases between. CDR1 and CDR2 (germline): SGHTA, FQGNSA. Libraries were prepared by immunoSEQ multiplex PCR; TCRdb keeps only in-frame clonotypes and omits some of them. Here the sample spans about 120,000 clones, 86% being singletons. Sequenced material: peripheral blood, taken 28 days after the second AZD1222 dose. The chain recombines TRBV7-2 with TRBJ1-1, with a weak D call TRBD1 (5 bases). This receptor was identified in an adult who received the AZD1222 COVID-19 vaccine. CDR3 in amino acids: CASSYLGGIEAFF. The CDR3 DNA is TGTGCCAGCAGCTACCTTGGGGGAATCGAAGCTTTCTTT.